The T cell receptor (beta chain) under discussion was sequenced for a study of T-cell reconstitution after alpha-beta-depleted transplantation in children. General study points: When one year had passed after transplant, most T-cell counts and diversity came from newly produced T cells. Reportedly, roughly two months post-transplant, alpha-beta T cells arose from several hundred expanded graft clones. Surviving recipient T cells and intrathymic progenitors accounted for some patients' high TCRbeta diversity at day 60.

The TCRbeta library was prepared with unique molecular identifiers. Via MiXCR, TCRdb re-called the PCR reads, giving one row per CDR3 protein. The data contain 450,000 to 550,000 distinct CDR3 sequences, about an eighth of them seen just once; the ten biggest clones take up around 15%. Germline lookup yields CDR1 KGHDR and CDR2 SFDVKD. The CDR3 totals 15 residues. The V end was cut by 7 bases, the J end by 0 bases, with 14 bases between. With respect to this clonotype: Its target is unknown.

The sequences come from PBMCs, mostly from graft donor cells, collected 180 days after TCRalphabeta/CD19-depleted stem cell transplant. The sequence was obtained from a female patient aged 2 to 10 who had a stem cell transplant for aplastic anemia, so the T cells may come from the graft donor. The chain combines TRBV24-1 with TRBJ1-1; a weak D match, TRBD1 (5 bases). Here the CDR3 DNA reads TGTGCCACCAGGGGACCGGGACGGCTGAACACTGAAGCTTTCTTT. It translates to CATRGPGRLNTEAFF.